This is a list of T cell receptor beta chains from one sample in a study of blood T cell repertoires in COVID-19. Produced via immunoSEQ multiplex PCR; TCRdb's table is partial and in-frame only. The sample has 350,000 to 400,000 clones; 86% are singletons. Sequenced material: peripheral blood. The receptors here all came from a woman aged 55-69 years with COVID-19, enrolled during active disease. Both conserved end residues are part of each CDR3. D genes are given only for firm matches. Clone size is stated in some rows and not others, as once, few, many or a class when expanded.

j_call,v_call,d_call,clone_size,cdr3_aa,cdr3_nt
TRBJ1-6,TRBV24-1,TRBD1,once,CATRGQGYSSYNSPLHF,TGTGCCACCAGGGGACAGGGTTACAGCTCCTATAATTCACCCCTCCACTTT
TRBJ2-1,TRBV4-3,.,once,CASSHGGALSYNEQFF,TGCGCCAGCAGCCATGGGGGGGCACTATCCTACAATGAGCAGTTCTTC
TRBJ2-7,TRBV29-1,TRBD1,.,CSVSRDRAEQYF,TGCAGCGTGTCCCGGGACAGGGCCGAGCAGTACTTC
TRBJ2-5,TRBV19,TRBD2,.,CASSKGSGGPQETQYF,TGTGCCAGTAGTAAAGGTAGCGGGGGACCACAAGAGACCCAGTACTTC
TRBJ1-2,TRBV21-1,.,.,CASILAGTGEGYTF,TGTGCCAGCATCCTAGCAGGGACAGGGGAAGGCTACACCTTC
TRBJ1-1,TRBV27,.,.,CASSLQGKYTEAFF,TGTGCCAGCAGTTTACAGGGGAAATACACTGAAGCTTTCTTT
TRBJ1-4,TRBV5-1,TRBD1,.,CASSLGAQGHGEKLFF,TGCGCCAGCAGCTTAGGGGCACAGGGGCATGGCGAAAAACTGTTTTTT
TRBJ2-5,TRBV27,TRBD2,.,CASSLSTGGVEETQYF,TGTGCCAGCAGTTTATCGACGGGGGGGGTGGAAGAGACCCAGTACTTC
TRBJ1-1,TRBV5-1,.,once,CASNMGGFGTEAFF,TGCGCCAGCAATATGGGGGGGTTCGGCACTGAAGCTTTCTTT
TRBJ1-4,TRBV7-2,TRBD1,.,CASSRDRGAEKLFF,TGTGCCAGCAGCCGGGACAGGGGCGCGGAAAAACTGTTTTTT
TRBJ1-1,TRBV7-2,.,.,CASSLEPTVNTEAFF,TGTGCCAGCAGCTTAGAGCCGACAGTGAACACTGAAGCTTTCTTT
TRBJ1-5,TRBV18,.,.,CASSPSRDNQPQHF,TGTGCCAGCTCACCAAGCAGGGATAATCAGCCCCAGCATTTT
TRBJ2-1,TRBV11-3,.,once,CASSSSGVPYNEQFF,TGTGCCAGCAGCTCATCGGGGGTACCCTACAATGAGCAGTTCTTC
TRBJ2-1,TRBV11-1,.,.,CASSPTLGVYEQFF,TGTGCCAGCAGCCCAACATTAGGGGTCTATGAGCAGTTCTTC
TRBJ2-3,TRBV25-1,.,.,CASSARDTQYF,TGTGCCAGCAGCGCTCGGGATACGCAGTATTTT
TRBJ2-2,TRBV19,TRBD2,.,CASSHGGAGTGELFF,TGTGCCAGTAGTCACGGGGGGGCGGGCACCGGGGAGCTGTTTTTT
TRBJ1-5,TRBV5-6,TRBD1,.,CASSLGTGWHQPQHF,TGTGCCAGCAGCTTGGGGACAGGGTGGCATCAGCCCCAGCATTTT
TRBJ2-1,TRBV19,.,.,CASSIRVSSYNEQFF,TGTGCCAGTAGTATCAGGGTTAGCTCCTACAATGAGCAGTTCTTC
TRBJ2-1,TRBV11-1,.,.,CASSLDRGEQFF,TGTGCCAGCAGCCTCGACCGCGGTGAGCAGTTCTTC
TRBJ1-2,TRBV7-8,.,.,CASSPRGLYGYTF,TGTGCCAGCAGCCCCCGGGGTCTATATGGCTACACCTTC
TRBJ2-5,TRBV29-1,.,.,CSVGGQSKTQYF,TGCAGCGTTGGAGGCCAGAGCAAGACCCAGTACTTC
TRBJ2-3,TRBV4-2,TRBD2,.,CASSPTSGSTDTQYF,TGTGCCAGCAGCCCGACTAGCGGGAGCACAGATACGCAGTATTTT
TRBJ1-2,TRBV4-2,.,.,CASSQDRGFGGYTF,TGTGCCAGCAGCCAAGATCGGGGATTTGGTGGCTACACCTTC
TRBJ2-5,TRBV5-1,.,.,CASSGAVGSQETQYF,TGCGCCAGCAGCGGGGCGGTGGGATCCCAAGAGACCCAGTACTTC
TRBJ1-2,TRBV27,.,.,CASSPAGQRWDGYTF,TGTGCCAGCAGTCCTGCAGGACAGAGATGGGATGGCTACACCTTC
TRBJ1-6,TRBV9,TRBD1,.,CASSPSGQGINSPLHF,TGTGCCAGCAGCCCCTCAGGACAGGGTATTAATTCACCCCTCCACTTT
TRBJ2-7,TRBV6-5,TRBD1,.,CASSYGQGSPHYEQYF,TGTGCCAGCAGTTACGGACAGGGGTCCCCCCACTACGAGCAGTACTTC
TRBJ1-5,TRBV2,.,.,CASSEITASQPQHF,TGTGCCAGCAGTGAAATCACAGCAAGTCAGCCCCAGCATTTT
TRBJ2-3,TRBV19,.,.,CASNGGRTDTQYF,TGTGCCAGTAACGGGGGGCGCACAGATACGCAGTATTTT
TRBJ1-1,TRBV4-1,TRBD1,.,CASSQAGQGIYTEAFF,TGCGCCAGCAGCCAAGCGGGACAGGGGATATACACTGAAGCTTTCTTT
TRBJ2-5,TRBV12-5,TRBD2,.,CASGLTREGETQYF,TGTGCTAGTGGTTTGACTAGGGAGGGGGAGACCCAGTACTTC
TRBJ2-5,TRBV3-1/TRBV3-2,.,.,CASSEGHMSQGQAQYF,TGTGCCAGCAGCGAAGGGCATATGTCACAGGGCCAGGCCCAGTACTTC
TRBJ1-2,TRBV6-1,TRBD1,.,CASSARRQGRNYGYTF,TGTGCCAGCAGTGCTAGGAGACAGGGGAGAAACTATGGCTACACCTTC
TRBJ2-2,TRBV5-1,TRBD1,.,CASSRTGTNTGELFF,TGCGCCAGCAGCCGGACAGGAACGAACACCGGGGAGCTGTTTTTT
TRBJ1-1,TRBV6-5,TRBD1,.,CASRWDRGTEAFF,TGTGCCAGCAGGTGGGACAGGGGAACTGAAGCTTTCTTT
TRBJ1-3,TRBV30,.,.,CAWSPLTGGNTIYF,TGTGCCTGGAGTCCACTGACTGGAGGAAACACCATATATTTT
TRBJ1-6,TRBV25-1,TRBD1,.,CASSEPGTVRPLHF,TGTGCCAGCAGTGAGCCAGGGACAGTCAGACCCCTCCACTTT
TRBJ2-7,TRBV11-2,TRBD2,.,CASSLLAGGSGEQYF,TGTGCCAGCAGCTTACTAGCGGGGGGGTCCGGCGAGCAGTACTTC
TRBJ1-5,TRBV5-1,TRBD1,.,CASSLQGQSPEPQHF,TGCGCCAGCAGCTTGCAGGGACAGTCCCCTGAGCCCCAGCATTTT
TRBJ2-7,TRBV30,TRBD2,.,CAWSGTRTSGGAAYEQYF,TGTGCCTGGAGCGGGACACGGACTAGCGGGGGAGCTGCCTACGAGCAGTACTTC
TRBJ1-1,TRBV11-2,.,.,CASSLIGVKTEAFF,TGTGCCAGCAGCTTAATAGGGGTAAAGACTGAAGCTTTCTTT
TRBJ2-7,TRBV9,TRBD1,.,CASSVAGTGGNEQYF,TGTGCCAGCAGCGTAGCAGGGACAGGGGGGAACGAGCAGTACTTC
TRBJ1-6,TRBV11-2,.,.,CASSLVGSPLHF,TGTGCCAGCAGCTTAGTCGGTTCACCCCTCCACTTT
TRBJ1-5,TRBV30,.,.,CAWSVGPGNQPQHF,TGTGCCTGGAGTGTAGGACCAGGGAATCAGCCCCAGCATTTT
TRBJ2-5,TRBV4-1,.,.,CASSQPDVGGETQYF,TGCGCCAGCAGCCAACCGGACGTCGGGGGAGAGACCCAGTACTTC
TRBJ2-2,TRBV7-2,TRBD2,.,CASSPRTSPGELFF,TGTGCCAGCAGCCCCCGGACTAGCCCCGGGGAGCTGTTTTTT
TRBJ2-3,TRBV29-1,.,.,CSVNRTPGDTQYF,TGCAGCGTAAACCGAACCCCCGGGGATACGCAGTATTTT